The 23 T cell receptor beta chains given below trace back to one sample, sequenced in a study of T cell responses to AZD1222 COVID-19 vaccine. The protocol was immunoSEQ multiplex PCR, while the TCRdb copy is restricted to in-frame clones and leaves out a portion. Of 15,000 to 20,000 clones in the sample, under 90% were seen once. Sequenced here: peripheral blood, sampled 28 days after the second AZD1222 dose. The origin of the receptors is an adult who received the AZD1222 COVID-19 vaccine.

The chain couples TRBV28 to TRBJ2-1; no reliable D call. Germline V gene data show CDR1 as MDHEN and CDR2 as SYDVKM. V was shortened by 1 base and J by 10 bases, with 8 bases between the two germline ends. This CDR3 has 12 residues. CDR3 nucleotides: TGTGCCAGCAGTTTATATAGCCAAGAGCAGTTCTTC. The encoded protein is CASSLYSQEQFF.

The chain uses TRBV24-1 and TRBJ2-3; 8 nucleotides line up with TRBD2. CDR3 length equals 17 residues. CDR1 and CDR2 from the germline V gene are KGHDR and SFDVKD. V lost 4 bases to trimming and J lost 4 bases; unmatched junction nucleotides: 12. The CDR3 sequence is CATSDSRGGGSPDTQYF. For the CDR3, the DNA is TGTGCCACCAGTGACAGCCGAGGCGGGGGGTCCCCAGATACGCAGTATTTT.

The chain recombines TRBV3-1 (or the pseudogene TRBV3-2) with TRBJ1-2; no definite D call. Germline V gene sequence: CDR1 LGHDT, CDR2 YNNKEL (reference sequence). The V end lost 1 base, the J end lost 0 bases, and 3 bases lay between the germline ends. This CDR3 spans 13 amino acids. CDR3 protein: CASSQGANYGYTF. The CDR3 DNA reads as TGTGCCAGCAGCCAAGGGGCTAACTATGGCTACACCTTC.

The chain joins TRBV19 to TRBJ2-7; 10 nucleotides align to TRBD2. The CDR3 has 14 residues. Germline CDR1 LNHDA, CDR2 SQIVND (reference sequence). V dropped 6 bases and J dropped 6; count of bases not matched to a gene: 8. CDR3 nucleotides: TGTGCCAGTAGGCCCGCTAGCGGGAGCTCCGAGCAGTACTTC. Its protein product is CASRPASGSSEQYF.

V and J are TRBV5-1 and TRBJ2-7, with TRBD2 matching over 11 bases. Trimming removed 2 bases from V and 5 bases from J; junction bases left unmatched: 6. CDR1 and CDR2 from the germline V gene are SGHRS and YFSETQ. This CDR3 has 15 residues. Here the CDR3 DNA reads TGCGCCAGCAGCTTTAGCGGGAGGGCCTATGACGAGCAGTACTTC. Its translation: CASSFSGRAYDEQYF.

V and J are TRBV10-2 and TRBJ2-7; TRBD2 aligns across 11 bases. Germline V lookup: CDR1 WSHSY, CDR2 SAAADI. This CDR3 spans 16 amino acids. The V segment lost 7 bases and the J segment 2 bases; nucleotides outside the gene matches: 10. The CDR3 loop reads CASKESSGGPTYEQYV. The CDR3 DNA reads as TGCGCCAGCAAAGAATCTAGCGGGGGGCCCACCTACGAGCAGTACGTC.

This clone has more than one count but fewer than ten. The genes are TRBV28 and TRBJ2-1; D remains unclear. Germline V gene sequence: CDR1 MDHEN, CDR2 SYDVKM. The CDR3 covers 15 residues. With 5 bases removed from V and 0 bases from J, the gap between germline ends came to 11 bases. CDR3 loop: CASSPGSISYNEQFF. The CDR3 region has the DNA TGTGCCAGCAGTCCCGGAAGTATCTCCTACAATGAGCAGTTCTTC.

The DNA for the CDR3 is TGCAGCGTCCTGACTAGCGCAGTCACCTACGAGCAGTACTTC. This codes for CSVLTSAVTYEQYF. The chain employs TRBV29-1 and TRBJ2-7; TRBD2 matches at 8 bases. Trimming took 6 bases from V and 2 from J; bases not matched to a gene: 9. The CDR3 is 14 residues long. Germline CDR1 SQVTM, CDR2 ANQGSEA.

There are a few counts of this clone. The chain combines TRBV30 with TRBJ2-7; D is perhaps TRBD2 (5 bases). Germline values: CDR1 GTSNPN, CDR2 SVGIG (reference sequence). The CDR3 sequence is 12 residues long. V lost 3 bases and J lost 3, with 9 bases in between. The CDR3 reads CAWSLADYEQYF. CDR3 in DNA: TGTGCCTGGAGCCTAGCAGACTACGAGCAGTACTTC. The full variable domain, rest sourced from reference TRBV30 and TRBJ2-7, is SQTIHQWPATLVQPVGSPLSLECTVEGTSNPNLYWYRQAAGRGLQLLFYSVGIGQISSEVPQNLSASRPQDRQFILSSKKLLLSDSGFYLCAWSLADYEQYFGPGTRLTVT.

The rearrangement links TRBV5-1 to TRBJ2-5; a weak D match, TRBD1 (6 bases). The end of the DNA aligns better with TRBJ2-7, so the J call may be wrong. Germline loops: CDR1 SGHRS, CDR2 YFSETQ. This CDR3 has 14 amino acids. CDR3 protein: CASSHEQGSYEQYF. The CDR3 bases are TGCGCCAGCAGCCACGAACAGGGCTCCTACGAGCAGTACTTC.

CDR3 loop: CASGRQGSNQPQHF. Written as DNA, the CDR3 is TGTGCCAGCGGGAGACAAGGTAGCAATCAGCCCCAGCATTTT. This chain joins TRBV19 and TRBJ1-5; D remains ambiguous. The germline V and J ends were trimmed by 9 bases and 0 bases, with 12 bases remaining between them. The CDR3 has 14 residues. Germline assignment: CDR1 LNHDA and CDR2 SQIVND (reference sequence).

A single count supports this clone. The gene calls are TRBV3-1 (or the pseudogene TRBV3-2) and TRBJ1-1, with D maybe TRBD1 (6 bases). The V gene lost 2 bases and the J gene lost 2 bases, with 9 bases spanning the gap. Germline V gene data show CDR1 as LGHDT and CDR2 as YNNKEL (reference sequence). The CDR3 spans 14 residues. The CDR3 DNA reads TGTGCCAGCAGCCAAAACAGGGTTAACACTGAAGCTTTCTTT. It specifies CASSQNRVNTEAFF.

CDR3 residues: CASIRTSGSPDTQYF. The CDR3, as DNA: TGTGCCAGCATCAGGACTAGCGGGAGCCCAGATACGCAGTATTTT. The rearrangement joins TRBV13 to TRBJ2-3; 13 bases match TRBD2. Germline CDR1 is PRHDT and CDR2 is FYEKMQ (reference sequence). The J segment lost 4 bases and the V segment lost 7 bases, leaving 5 bases of the junction unmatched. There are 15 residues in the CDR3.

The gene calls are TRBV25-1 and TRBJ2-1, with unresolved D. Germline V gene sequence: CDR1 MGHDK, CDR2 SYGVNS. This CDR3 region has 15 residues. V was cut by 6 bases and J by 4 bases, with 16 bases left in between. CDR3 coding DNA: TGTGCCAGCAGCCCTCCAGCGATCCAGTACAATGAGCAGTTCTTC. Protein: CASSPPAIQYNEQFF.

The chain joins TRBV11-2 to TRBJ2-1; D is possibly TRBD2 (6 bases). V was clipped by 3 bases and J by 5 bases, with 14 bases between them. The CDR3 has 15 amino acids. Per germline, CDR1 SGHAT and CDR2 FQNNGV. The CDR3 DNA is TGTGCCAGCAGCTTGAGTACGGGAGTCCACAATGAGCAGTTCTTC. The encoded protein is CASSLSTGVHNEQFF.

The genes are TRBV28 and TRBJ2-1; 8 bases map to TRBD2. Trimming cost V 6 bases and J 6 bases; bases outside gene matches: 10. CDR3 size: 15 residues. Germline CDR1 is MDHEN and CDR2 is SYDVKM. This CDR3 is CASSLPGTRVNEQFF. Here the CDR3 DNA reads TGTGCCAGCAGCTTGCCCGGGACTAGAGTCAATGAGCAGTTCTTC.

The V and J genes are TRBV6-2 or TRBV6-3 and TRBJ2-5; 11 bases align to TRBD2. Germline V gene data show CDR1 as MNHEY and CDR2 as SVGEGT. After removal of 0 bases from V and 0 bases from J, the junction contained 6 bases not matched to a gene. There are 18 residues in the CDR3. The CDR3 sequence: CASSYSRVAGGNQETQYF. CDR3 nucleotides: TGTGCCAGCAGTTACTCGAGGGTAGCGGGAGGGAACCAAGAGACCCAGTACTTC.

The chain carries TRBV5-1 and TRBJ2-1; D might be TRBD1 or TRBD2, each matching 6 bases. Trimming cost V 2 bases and J 4 bases, with 13 bases left between them. The CDR3 covers 15 residues. Germline-derived CDR1 and CDR2 are SGHRS and YFSETQ. CDR3 DNA: TGCGCCAGCAGCTTAAATGGGGGGCAGTACAATGAGCAGTTCTTC. Amino acids: CASSLNGGQYNEQFF. Looking up the rest from reference TRBV5-1 and TRBJ2-1 gives the full variable domain: KAGVTQTPRYLIKTRGQQVTLSCSPISGHRSVSWYQQTPGQGLQFLFEYFSETQRNKGNFPGRFSGRQFSNSRSEMNVSTLELGDSALYLCASSLNGGQYNEQFFGPGTRLTVL.

The chain joins TRBV28 to TRBJ2-1; D might be TRBD2 (6 bases). The V and J ends lost 0 bases and 6 bases respectively, with 21 bases between them. The CDR3 runs to 18 residues. Germline-derived CDR1 and CDR2 are MDHEN and SYDVKM. CDR3: CASSLCQQAGRDGNEQFF. The CDR3 region has the DNA TGTGCCAGCAGTTTATGCCAACAGGCGGGGCGGGATGGCAATGAGCAGTTCTTC.

The CDR3 protein is CSVVTVHSTDTQYF. The CDR3 coding sequence is TGCAGCGTTGTGACAGTCCATAGCACAGATACGCAGTATTTT. This chain joins TRBV29-1 and TRBJ2-3; D is possibly TRBD1 (5 bases). Per the germline V gene, CDR1 is SQVTM and CDR2 is ANQGSEA. The CDR3 has 14 residues. The germline V and J ends were trimmed by 4 bases and 0 bases, with 11 bases remaining between them.

This clone was recorded once. The V call is TRBV4-1, the J call TRBJ1-2, with D possibly TRBD1 on 6 matching bases. Germline-derived CDR1 and CDR2 are MGHRA and YSYEKL. This CDR3 contains 15 residues. The V gene lost 4 bases and the J gene lost 4 bases, with 16 bases spanning the gap. The CDR3 spells CASSLDSSLLYGYTF. In DNA form, the CDR3 reads TGCGCCAGCAGCCTGGACAGCAGCCTACTCTATGGCTACACCTTC.

The genes are TRBV10-1 and TRBJ2-3, with D possibly matching TRBD1 (5 bases). The V gene lost 3 bases and the J gene lost 4 bases, with 11 bases spanning the gap. The CDR3 covers 14 residues. CDR1 is WNHNN and CDR2 is SYGVQD in the germline V gene (reference sequence). This CDR3 reads CASSDPGQADTQYF. The CDR3, as DNA: TGCGCCAGCAGTGACCCCGGACAAGCAGATACGCAGTATTTT.

The chain is built from TRBV25-1 and TRBJ2-2, with 7 nucleotides matching TRBD1. Trimming at V came to 6 bases and at J to 4 bases, leaving 5 bases not matched to a gene. CDR3 length equals 14 residues. Germline values: CDR1 MGHDK, CDR2 SYGVNS. The DNA for the CDR3 is TGTGCCAGCAGGGTGACAGGGTCCACCGGGGAGCTGTTTTTT. Translating it yields CASRVTGSTGELFF.